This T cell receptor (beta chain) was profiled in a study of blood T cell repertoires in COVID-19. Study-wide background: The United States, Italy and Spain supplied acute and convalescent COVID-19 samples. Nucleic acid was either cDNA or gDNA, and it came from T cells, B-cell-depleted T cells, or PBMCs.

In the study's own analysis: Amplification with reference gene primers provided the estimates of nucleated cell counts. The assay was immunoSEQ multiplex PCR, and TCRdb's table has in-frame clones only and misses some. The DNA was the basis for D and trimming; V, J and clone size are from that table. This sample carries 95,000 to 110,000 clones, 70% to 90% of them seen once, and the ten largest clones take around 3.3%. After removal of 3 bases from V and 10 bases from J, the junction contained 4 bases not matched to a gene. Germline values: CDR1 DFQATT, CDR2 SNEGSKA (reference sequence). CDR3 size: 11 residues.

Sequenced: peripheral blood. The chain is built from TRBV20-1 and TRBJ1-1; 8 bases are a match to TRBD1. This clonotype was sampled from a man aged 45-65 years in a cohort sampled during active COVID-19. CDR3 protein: CSASHRGGAFF. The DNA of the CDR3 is TGCAGTGCTAGTCACAGGGGGGGAGCTTTCTTT.